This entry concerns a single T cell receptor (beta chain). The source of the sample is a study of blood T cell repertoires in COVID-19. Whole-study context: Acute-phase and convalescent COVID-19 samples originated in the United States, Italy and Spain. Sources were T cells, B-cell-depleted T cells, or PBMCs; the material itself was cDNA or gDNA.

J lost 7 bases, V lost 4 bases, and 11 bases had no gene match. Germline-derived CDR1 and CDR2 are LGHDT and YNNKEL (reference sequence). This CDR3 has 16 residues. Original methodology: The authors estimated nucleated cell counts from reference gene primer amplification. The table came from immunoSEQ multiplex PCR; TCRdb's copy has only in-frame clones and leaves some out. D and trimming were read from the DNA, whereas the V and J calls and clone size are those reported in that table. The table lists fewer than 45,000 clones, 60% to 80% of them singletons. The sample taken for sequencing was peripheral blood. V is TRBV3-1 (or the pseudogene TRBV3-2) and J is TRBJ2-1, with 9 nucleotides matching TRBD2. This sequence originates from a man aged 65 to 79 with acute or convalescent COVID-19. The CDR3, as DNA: TGTGCCAGCAGCCCTCGTTCTAGCGGGGTGGGGAATGAGCAGTTCTTC. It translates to CASSPRSSGVGNEQFF.